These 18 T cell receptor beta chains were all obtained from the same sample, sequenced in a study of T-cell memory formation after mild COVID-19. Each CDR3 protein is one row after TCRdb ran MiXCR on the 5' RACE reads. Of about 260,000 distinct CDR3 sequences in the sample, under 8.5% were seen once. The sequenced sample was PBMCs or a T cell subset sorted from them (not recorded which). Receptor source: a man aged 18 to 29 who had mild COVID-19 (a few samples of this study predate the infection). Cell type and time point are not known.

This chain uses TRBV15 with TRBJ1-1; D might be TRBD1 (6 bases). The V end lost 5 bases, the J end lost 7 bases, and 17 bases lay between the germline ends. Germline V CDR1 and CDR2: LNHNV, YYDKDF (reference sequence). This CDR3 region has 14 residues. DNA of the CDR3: TGTGCCACCAGCTCGCGTGGGGGGGGCTTTGAAGCTTTCTTT. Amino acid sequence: CATSSRGGGFEAFF.

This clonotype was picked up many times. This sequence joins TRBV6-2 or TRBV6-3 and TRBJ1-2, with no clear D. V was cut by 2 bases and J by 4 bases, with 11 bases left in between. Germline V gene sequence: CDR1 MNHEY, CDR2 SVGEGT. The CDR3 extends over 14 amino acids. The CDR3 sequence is CASSYPGAIYGYTF. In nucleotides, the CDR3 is TGTGCCAGCAGTTACCCTGGAGCTATCTATGGCTACACCTTC.

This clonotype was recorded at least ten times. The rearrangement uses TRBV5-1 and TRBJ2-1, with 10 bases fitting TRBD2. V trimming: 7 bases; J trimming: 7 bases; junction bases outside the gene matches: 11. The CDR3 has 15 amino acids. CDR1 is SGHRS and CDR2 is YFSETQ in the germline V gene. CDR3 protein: CASEEEAGGSNEQFF. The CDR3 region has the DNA TGCGCCAGCGAGGAGGAAGCGGGGGGGAGTAATGAGCAGTTCTTC.

The CDR3: CASSPAGTSGAIRSTDTQYF. In DNA, the CDR3 is TGTGCCAGCAGCCCCGCTGGGACTAGCGGGGCGATCCGTAGCACAGATACGCAGTATTTT. The chain uses TRBV7-9 and TRBJ2-3; 13 bases match TRBD2. The CDR3 covers 20 residues. Trimming took 5 bases from V and 0 from J; bases not matched to a gene: 14. Germline values: CDR1 SEHNR, CDR2 FQNEAQ (reference sequence). The full variable domain, its missing parts supplied by reference TRBV7-9 and TRBJ2-3, is DTGVSQNPRHKITKRGQNVTFRCDPISEHNRLYWYRQTLGQGPEFLTYFQNEAQLEKSRLLSDRFSAERPKGSFSTLEIQRTEQGDSAMYLCASSPAGTSGAIRSTDTQYFGPGTRLTVL.

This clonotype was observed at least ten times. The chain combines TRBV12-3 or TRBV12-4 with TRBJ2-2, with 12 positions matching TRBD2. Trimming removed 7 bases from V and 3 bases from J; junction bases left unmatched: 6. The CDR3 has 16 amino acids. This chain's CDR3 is CASTSSSGGDTGELFF. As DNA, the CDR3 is TGTGCCAGCACCAGCTCTAGCGGGGGGGACACCGGGGAGCTGTTTTTT.

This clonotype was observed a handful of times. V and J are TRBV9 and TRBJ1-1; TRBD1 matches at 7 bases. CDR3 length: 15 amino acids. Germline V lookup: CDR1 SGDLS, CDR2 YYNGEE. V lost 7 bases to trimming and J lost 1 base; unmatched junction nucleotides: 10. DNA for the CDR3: TGTGCCAGCCGAACAGGGGACCCCGAGAACACTGAAGCTTTCTTT. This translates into CASRTGDPENTEAFF.

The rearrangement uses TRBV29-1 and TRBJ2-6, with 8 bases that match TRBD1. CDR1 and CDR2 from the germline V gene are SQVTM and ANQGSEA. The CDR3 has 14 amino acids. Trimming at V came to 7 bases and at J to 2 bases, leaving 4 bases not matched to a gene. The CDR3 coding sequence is TGCAGCGCGGCGACAGGGGCTGGGGCCAACGTCCTGACTTTC. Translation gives CSAATGAGANVLTF. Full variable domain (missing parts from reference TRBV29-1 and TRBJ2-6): SAVISQKPSRDICQRGTSLTIQCQVDSQVTMMFWYRQQPGQSLTLIATANQGSEATYESGFVIDKFPISRPNLTFSTLTVSNMSPEDSSIYLCSAATGAGANVLTFGAGSRLTVL.

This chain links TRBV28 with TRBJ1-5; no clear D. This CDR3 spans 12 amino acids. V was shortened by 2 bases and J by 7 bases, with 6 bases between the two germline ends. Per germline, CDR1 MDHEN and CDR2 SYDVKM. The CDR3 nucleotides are TGTGCCAGCAGTTTACGAATGCAGCCCCAGCATTTT. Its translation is CASSLRMQPQHF.

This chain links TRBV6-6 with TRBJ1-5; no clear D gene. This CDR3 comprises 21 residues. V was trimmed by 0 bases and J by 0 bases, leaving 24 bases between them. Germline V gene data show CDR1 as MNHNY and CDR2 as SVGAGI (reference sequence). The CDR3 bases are TGTGCCAGCAGTTACTCACGTGAGACAACACGTGGGAAGGATAGCAATCAGCCCCAGCATTTT. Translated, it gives CASSYSRETTRGKDSNQPQHF.

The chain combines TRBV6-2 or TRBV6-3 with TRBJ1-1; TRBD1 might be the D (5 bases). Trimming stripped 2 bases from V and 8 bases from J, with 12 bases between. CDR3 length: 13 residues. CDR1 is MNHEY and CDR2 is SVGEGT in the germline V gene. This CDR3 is CASSYAGIQEAFF. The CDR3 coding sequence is TGTGCCAGCAGTTACGCAGGGATTCAGGAAGCTTTCTTT.

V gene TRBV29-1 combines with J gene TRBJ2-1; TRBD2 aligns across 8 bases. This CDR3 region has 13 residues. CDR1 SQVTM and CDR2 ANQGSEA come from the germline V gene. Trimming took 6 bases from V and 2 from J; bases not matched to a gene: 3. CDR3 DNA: TGCAGCGTCTATAGCGGGGCCTACAATGAGCAGTTCTTC. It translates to CSVYSGAYNEQFF.

The CDR3 reads CASSLRLAGHNEQFF. The CDR3 coding sequence is TGTGCCAGCAGCCTAAGACTAGCGGGTCACAATGAGCAGTTCTTC. This sequence joins TRBV5-4 and TRBJ2-1; 10 bases match TRBD2. The length of the CDR3 is 15 residues. Trimming cost V 4 bases and J 5 bases; bases outside gene matches: 6. The germline V gene encodes CDR1 SGHNT and CDR2 YYREEE (reference sequence).

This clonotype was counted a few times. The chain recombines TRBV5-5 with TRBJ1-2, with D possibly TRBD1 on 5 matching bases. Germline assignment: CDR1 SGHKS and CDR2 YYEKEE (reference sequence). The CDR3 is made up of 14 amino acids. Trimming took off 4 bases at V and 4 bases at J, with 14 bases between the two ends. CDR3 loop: CASSREGRGYGYTF. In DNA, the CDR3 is TGTGCCAGCAGCCGAGAGGGGCGGGGCTATGGCTACACCTTC.

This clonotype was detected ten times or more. Written as DNA, the CDR3 is TGTGCCAGCAGTCTGGACAGAACCTACAATGAGCAGTTCTTC. Its translation is CASSLDRTYNEQFF. The chain uses TRBV12-3 or TRBV12-4 and TRBJ2-1; tentatively, D is TRBD1 (6 bases). Trimming shortened V by 5 bases and J by 2 bases, and 10 bases separated the two germline ends. This CDR3 has 14 amino acids.

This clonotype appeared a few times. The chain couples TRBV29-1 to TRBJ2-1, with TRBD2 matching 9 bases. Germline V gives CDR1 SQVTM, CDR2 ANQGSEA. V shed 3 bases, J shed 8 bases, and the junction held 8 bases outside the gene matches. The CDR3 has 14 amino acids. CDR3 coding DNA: TGCAGCGTTGAGACGGGCGGGGGGGCCGATGAGCAGTTCTTC. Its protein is CSVETGGGADEQFF.

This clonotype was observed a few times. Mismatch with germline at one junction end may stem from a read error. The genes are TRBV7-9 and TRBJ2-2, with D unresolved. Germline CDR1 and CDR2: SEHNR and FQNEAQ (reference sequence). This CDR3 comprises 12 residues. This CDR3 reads CASELNAGELFF. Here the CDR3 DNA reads TGTGCCAGCGAGTTGAACGCCGGGGAGCTGTTTTTT.

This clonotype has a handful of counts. As DNA, the CDR3 is TGTGCCTGGGGGACCCTGACAGTGAACACTGAAGCTTTCTTT. This gives the protein CAWGTLTVNTEAFF. The chain employs TRBV30 and TRBJ1-1, with D perhaps matching TRBD1 (5 bases). The CDR3 has 14 residues. CDR1 and CDR2 from the germline V gene are GTSNPN and SVGIG (reference sequence). V lost 5 bases and J lost 0, with 13 bases in between.

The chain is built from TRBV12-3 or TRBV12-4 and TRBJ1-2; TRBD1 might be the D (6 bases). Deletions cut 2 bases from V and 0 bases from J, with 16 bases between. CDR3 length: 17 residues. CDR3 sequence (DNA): TGTGCCAGCAGTTTAAGATGGATGGACAGCCCTAACTATGGCTACACCTTC. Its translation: CASSLRWMDSPNYGYTF.